This TCR beta chain came from a study of blood T cell repertoires in COVID-19. Looking at the study overall: The analysed material was cDNA or gDNA that came from T cells, B-cell-depleted T cells, or PBMCs.

The repertoire was sequenced with immunoSEQ multiplex PCR; TCRdb's copy has only in-frame clones and lacks some. The sample lists approximately 190,000 clones; 87% were seen once. Trimming shortened V by 0 bases and J by 0 bases, and 11 bases separated the two germline ends. Germline V gives CDR1 MNHNS, CDR2 SASEGT. The CDR3 loop spans 16 amino acids. The sequence came from a man aged 60 to 75 with active or convalescent COVID-19. The rearrangement links TRBV6-1 to TRBJ1-1; D is perhaps TRBD1 (5 bases). The specimen sequenced was peripheral blood. CDR3 loop: CASSEAGGYMNTEAFF. CDR3 sequence (DNA): TGTGCCAGCAGTGAAGCGGGGGGGTATATGAACACTGAAGCTTTCTTT.